The clone carrying this TCR beta chain appeared many times. In germline, CDR1 is MDHEN, CDR2 SYDVKM. CDR3 length: 15 residues. V shed 5 bases, J shed 4 bases, and the junction held 9 bases outside the gene matches. This sample is drawn from a study of blood T cell repertoires in COVID-19. Study-wide context: Some COVID-19 samples were acute and others convalescent; all came from the United States, Italy and Spain. Sample material is recorded as cDNA or gDNA derived from T cells, B-cell-depleted T cells, or PBMCs.

Source study methods: Reference gene primer amplification yielded estimated nucleated cell counts. Using immunoSEQ multiplex PCR, the repertoire was profiled, and TCRdb retains in-frame clones only, with some absent. Clone size and V and J calls were adopted from that table, with D and trimming inferred from the DNA. The sample holds approximately 110,000 clones, about 88% seen once. The sequence derives from a human donor in a cohort sampled during active COVID-19. The J gene is TRBJ1-2, the V gene TRBV28, with TRBD1 matching 8 bases. Material: peripheral blood. CDR3: CASSIGTGGLYGYTF. CDR3 nucleotides: TGTGCCAGCAGTATAGGGACAGGCGGACTCTATGGCTACACCTTC.